The 2 T cell receptor beta chains presented below share a single source sample, sequenced in a study of T cells in Graves' hyperthyroidism and ophthalmopathy. Amplification targeted TCR beta CDR3 regions from RNA transcripts. Initially, a first-round RT-PCR of the TCR CDR3 employed the HTBI primer set. Using its own MiXCR run on the multiplex PCR reads, TCRdb lists one record per CDR3 protein. The sample consists of 250,000 to 300,000 distinct CDR3 sequences, 10% to 15% of them appearing once. The specimen sequenced was blood. The source is a woman in her thirties with Graves' hyperthyroidism that later progressed to Graves' ophthalmopathy.

The rearrangement joins TRBV19 to TRBJ2-2, with D unresolved. This CDR3 is 14 amino acids long. V was shortened by 7 bases and J by 3 bases, with 12 bases between the two germline ends. Germline V gene data show CDR1 as LNHDA and CDR2 as SQIVND (reference sequence). This chain's CDR3 is CASTTWGYTGELFF. As DNA, the CDR3 is TGTGCCAGTACCACGTGGGGTTACACCGGGGAGCTGTTTTTT.

This clonotype came up many times. The J gene is TRBJ2-7, the V gene TRBV6-1; D is undetermined. This CDR3 is 13 amino acids long. V gave up 4 bases and J gave up 2 bases, with 9 bases separating them. Germline lookup yields CDR1 MNHNS and CDR2 SASEGT. The CDR3 region is CASSVRQPYEQYF. The CDR3 coding sequence is TGTGCCAGCAGTGTACGACAACCCTACGAGCAGTACTTC.